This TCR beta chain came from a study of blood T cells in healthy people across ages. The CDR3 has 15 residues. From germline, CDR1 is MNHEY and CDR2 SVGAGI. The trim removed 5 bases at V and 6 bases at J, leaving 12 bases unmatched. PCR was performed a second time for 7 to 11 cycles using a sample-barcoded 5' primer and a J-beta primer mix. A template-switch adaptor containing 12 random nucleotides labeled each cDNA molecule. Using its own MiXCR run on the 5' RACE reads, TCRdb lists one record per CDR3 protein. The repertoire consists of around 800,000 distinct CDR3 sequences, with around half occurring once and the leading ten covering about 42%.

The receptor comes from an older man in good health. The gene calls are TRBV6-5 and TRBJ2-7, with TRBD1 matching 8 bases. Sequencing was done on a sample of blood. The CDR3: CASSPIDRGQREQYF. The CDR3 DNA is TGTGCCAGCAGTCCAATTGACAGGGGCCAGCGCGAGCAGTACTTC.